Presented here are 20 T cell receptor beta chains from one specimen sequenced in a study of blood T cell repertoires in COVID-19. The method was immunoSEQ multiplex PCR; TCRdb's version includes in-frame clones alone and lacks a portion of them. Here the sample spans over 150,000 clones, around 90% being singletons. Sequenced: peripheral blood. The receptor source for this set is a man in his late teens or twenties with acute or convalescent COVID-19.

V gene TRBV5-6 combines with J gene TRBJ1-2; D remains unclear. The CDR3 has 14 residues. Germline V lookup: CDR1 SGHDT, CDR2 YYEEEE. Trimming took off 0 bases at V and 1 base at J, with 7 bases between the two ends. CDR3 DNA sequence: TGTGCCAGCAGCTTGGAGCGCAGTAACTATGGCTACACCTTC. Residues: CASSLERSNYGYTF.

V and J are TRBV10-2 and TRBJ1-1, with D maybe TRBD1 (6 bases). The germline CDR1 and CDR2 sequences are WSHSY and SAAADI. The germline V and J ends were trimmed by 8 bases and 2 bases, with 9 bases remaining between them. The CDR3 is 12 residues long. CDR3 DNA: TGCGCCAGCCTACAGGGAAACACTGAAGCTTTCTTT. Translated: CASLQGNTEAFF.

V is TRBV5-5 and J is TRBJ2-1; TRBD1 agrees at 9 bases. This CDR3 region has 15 residues. Germline values: CDR1 SGHKS, CDR2 YYEKEE (reference sequence). Germline trimming cut 3 bases from V and 5 bases from J; bases unmatched to any gene: 6. CDR3 DNA sequence: TGTGCCAGCAGCTCTACAGGGGGCTCGGACAATGAGCAGTTCTTC. This gives the protein CASSSTGGSDNEQFF.

The CDR3 is CASSLNGANVREQYF. CDR3 DNA sequence: TGTGCCAGCAGCCTAAATGGGGCCAACGTAAGGGAGCAGTACTTC. The rearrangement joins TRBV5-5 to TRBJ2-7; perhaps TRBD1 as D (5 bases). The germline V and J ends were trimmed by 4 bases and 7 bases, with 21 bases remaining between them. The CDR3 is 15 amino acids. Germline V gene sequence: CDR1 SGHKS, CDR2 YYEKEE (reference sequence). Filled out from reference TRBV5-5 and TRBJ2-7, the complete variable domain reads DAGVTQSPTHLIKTRGQQVTLRCSPISGHKSVSWYQQVLGQGPQFIFQYYEKEERGRGNFPDRFSARQFPNYSSELNVNALLLGDSALYLCASSLNGANVREQYFGPGTRLTVT.

This chain uses TRBV11-2 with TRBJ2-7, with 8 bases identical to TRBD2. The CDR3 spans 16 residues. The germline gives CDR1 SGHAT, CDR2 FQNNGV. V shed 7 bases, J shed 2 bases, and the junction held 13 bases outside the gene matches. The CDR3, as DNA: TGTGCCAGCACCTGGGTTGGGAGTAGCGGGACCTACGAGCAGTACTTC. It is translated as CASTWVGSSGTYEQYF.

The chain uses TRBV6-5 and TRBJ2-3; D gene unclear. Germline CDR1 MNHEY, CDR2 SVGAGI. The ends were cut back, 6 bases at V and 8 bases at J, with 12 bases in the middle. The CDR3 covers 12 residues. DNA of the CDR3: TGTGCCAGCAGGGATGACTTCGGTACGCAGTATTTT. This sequence encodes CASRDDFGTQYF.

This chain connects TRBV19 to TRBJ1-5; 9 bases line up with TRBD1. With 5 bases clipped from V and 2 bases from J, the junction kept 4 bases outside the gene matches. The CDR3 is made up of 15 amino acids. CDR1 and CDR2 (germline): LNHDA, SQIVND (reference sequence). In DNA form, the CDR3 reads TGTGCCAGTAGTCCGCGGACAGGGGGCAATCAGCCCCAGCATTTT. As protein: CASSPRTGGNQPQHF.

The V and J genes are TRBV5-1 and TRBJ2-3; 7 bases match TRBD1. This CDR3 is built from 16 residues. In germline, CDR1 is SGHRS, CDR2 YFSETQ. The V gene end was trimmed by 3 bases and the J gene end by 4 bases; junction bases not matched to a gene: 11. Here the CDR3 DNA reads TGCGCCAGCAGCTCCTATCGACAGGGTAGATCAGATACGCAGTATTTT. It specifies CASSSYRQGRSDTQYF.

The chain uses TRBV7-2 and TRBJ2-1; D gene ambiguous. Germline CDR1 and CDR2: SGHTA and FQGNSA. This CDR3 is built from 13 residues. Trimming took off 2 bases at V and 5 bases at J, with 7 bases between the two ends. CDR3 DNA sequence: TGTGCCAGCAGCTTATGGGCGAACAATGAGCAGTTCTTC. Translated, it gives CASSLWANNEQFF.

This chain links TRBV6-1 with TRBJ2-7; 8 positions match TRBD2. Germline V gives CDR1 MNHNS, CDR2 SASEGT. CDR3 size: 19 residues. V shed 2 bases, J shed 2 bases, and the junction held 17 bases outside the gene matches. CDR3 bases: TGTGCCAGCAGTGAATCATCAGGTATTTTTGCGGGAGGTACCTACGAGCAGTACTTC. Its protein product is CASSESSGIFAGGTYEQYF.

Remarks on this clone: The sample holds other DNA sequences that translate to the same CDR3. V usage is TRBV9 and J usage is TRBJ2-3; 9 bases match TRBD2. V lost 3 bases, J lost 0 bases, and 5 bases stayed unmatched. The germline V gene encodes CDR1 SGDLS and CDR2 YYNGEE. The CDR3 has 16 residues. The CDR3 sequence: CASSAGTSLSTDTQYF. CDR3 coding DNA: TGTGCCAGCAGCGCCGGGACTAGCTTAAGCACAGATACGCAGTATTTT. The whole variable domain, remainder taken from reference TRBV9 and TRBJ2-3, is DSGVTQTPKHLITATGQRVTLRCSPRSGDLSVYWYQQSLDQGLQFLIQYYNGEERAKGNILERFSAQQFPDLHSELNLSSLELGDSALYFCASSAGTSLSTDTQYFGPGTRLTVL.

This clone showed up just a few times. The chain is built from TRBV5-1 and TRBJ2-7, with D perhaps TRBD2 (6 bases). The CDR3 has 14 amino acids. The V and J ends lost 0 bases and 3 bases respectively, with 10 bases between them. Germline V gene lookup returns CDR1 SGHRS and CDR2 YFSETQ. The CDR3 DNA sequence: TGCGCCAGCAGCTTGGACGGGACTTTCTACGAGCAGTACTTC. Translated: CASSLDGTFYEQYF.

V usage is TRBV6-1 and J usage is TRBJ1-1; D might be TRBD1 (5 bases). Germline-derived CDR1 and CDR2 are MNHNS and SASEGT. CDR3 length: 15 residues. Between the trimmed V and J ends, which lost 0 bases and 8 bases, there was a span of 16 bases. This CDR3 is CASSEAGRGDQEAFF. In DNA, the CDR3 is TGTGCCAGCAGTGAAGCGGGCCGCGGGGACCAAGAAGCTTTCTTT.

This clone was observed a handful of times. V is TRBV9 and J is TRBJ1-6; 10 bases are shared with TRBD1. Germline V gene data show CDR1 as SGDLS and CDR2 as YYNGEE. The junction had 11 bases not matched to a gene; V was cut back by 4 bases and J by 10 bases. This CDR3 contains 16 residues. The CDR3 reads CASSPSLDRGESPLHF. Here the CDR3 DNA reads TGTGCCAGCAGCCCAAGCCTGGACAGGGGGGAATCACCCCTCCACTTT.

This rearrangement joins TRBV3-1 (or the pseudogene TRBV3-2) to TRBJ2-5, with D hard to call. Trimming took 3 bases from V and 5 from J, leaving 7 bases between them. This CDR3 has 12 residues. Germline values: CDR1 LGHDT, CDR2 YNNKEL (reference sequence). The CDR3 coding sequence is TGTGCCAGCAGCCACCCGTTCGAGACCCAGTACTTC. The encoded protein is CASSHPFETQYF.

CDR3 residues: CASSHDRGIAYEQYF. Here the CDR3 DNA reads TGTGCCAGCAGCCACGACAGGGGGATTGCCTACGAGCAGTACTTC. The V call is TRBV7-8, the J call TRBJ2-7; 9 bases agree with TRBD1. This CDR3 spans 15 amino acids. V lost 5 bases, J lost 2 bases, and 7 bases stayed unmatched. Germline V CDR1 and CDR2: SGHVS, FQNEAQ.

The genes are TRBV4-1 and TRBJ1-4; D unresolved. This CDR3 spans 15 amino acids. In germline, CDR1 is MGHRA, CDR2 YSYEKL. Trimming took 4 bases from V and 7 from J, leaving 16 bases between them. The CDR3 DNA is TGCGCCAGCAGCCGAACGATGGCCCGAGGTGAAAAACTGTTTTTT. Residues: CASSRTMARGEKLFF.

This clone was recorded a few times. V usage is TRBV25-1 and J usage is TRBJ1-1; perhaps TRBD1 as D (6 bases). V lost 2 bases, J lost 7 bases, and 14 bases lay in between. Germline loops: CDR1 MGHDK, CDR2 SYGVNS. The CDR3 loop spans 14 amino acids. The DNA of the CDR3 is TGTGCCAGCAGTGAAGGCCCCGGGACACATGAAGCTTTCTTT. Translating it yields CASSEGPGTHEAFF. Together with reference TRBV25-1 and TRBJ1-1, the CDR3 gives the full variable domain: EADIYQTPRYLVIGTGKKITLECSQTMGHDKMYWYQQDPGMELHLIHYSYGVNSTEKGDLSSESTVSRIRTEHFPLTLESARPSHTSQYLCASSEGPGTHEAFFGQGTRLTVV.

The chain employs TRBV6-5 and TRBJ1-2; 7 nucleotides align to TRBD1. V gave up 0 bases and J gave up 4 bases; unmatched junction bases: 8. Germline assignment: CDR1 MNHEY and CDR2 SVGAGI. The CDR3 consists of 16 residues. The CDR3 sequence is CASSYSTAGTAYGYTF. The CDR3 DNA reads TGTGCCAGCAGTTACTCAACCGCCGGGACAGCCTATGGCTACACCTTC.

This clone came up a few times. V is TRBV19 and J is TRBJ2-3, with 8 bases identical to TRBD1. V lost 6 bases and J lost 2; bases outside the gene matches: 10. The CDR3 extends over 16 amino acids. Germline CDR1 reads LNHDA; CDR2 reads SQIVND (reference sequence). The DNA of the CDR3 is TGTGCCAGTAGCCCTCCCACAGGGGGGACCACAGATACGCAGTATTTT. This sequence encodes CASSPPTGGTTDTQYF.